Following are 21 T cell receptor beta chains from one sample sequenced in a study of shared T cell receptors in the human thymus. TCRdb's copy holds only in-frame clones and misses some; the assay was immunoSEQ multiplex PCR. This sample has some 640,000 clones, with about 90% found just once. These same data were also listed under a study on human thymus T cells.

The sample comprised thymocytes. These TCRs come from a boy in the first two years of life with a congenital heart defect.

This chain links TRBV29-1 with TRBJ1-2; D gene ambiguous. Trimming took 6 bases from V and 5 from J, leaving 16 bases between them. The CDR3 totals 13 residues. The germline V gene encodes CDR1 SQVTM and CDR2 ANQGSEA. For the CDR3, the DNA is TGCAGCGTACCCGTGCGGGCGGGGTATGGCTACACCTTC. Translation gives CSVPVRAGYGYTF.

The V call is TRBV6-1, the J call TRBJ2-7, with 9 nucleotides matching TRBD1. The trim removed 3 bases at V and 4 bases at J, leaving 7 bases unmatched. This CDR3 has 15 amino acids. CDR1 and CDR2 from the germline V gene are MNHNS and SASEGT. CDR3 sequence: CASSDPQGARYEQYF. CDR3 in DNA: TGTGCCAGCAGTGACCCACAGGGGGCGCGTTACGAGCAGTACTTC.

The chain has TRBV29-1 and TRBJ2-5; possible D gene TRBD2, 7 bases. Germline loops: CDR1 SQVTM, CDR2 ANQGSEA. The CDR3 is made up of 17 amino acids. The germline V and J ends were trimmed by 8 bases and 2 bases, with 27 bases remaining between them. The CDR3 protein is CSTPPPTGRGAQETQYF. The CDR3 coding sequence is TGCAGCACACCTCCACCCACAGGGAGGGGGGCGCAAGAGACCCAGTACTTC.

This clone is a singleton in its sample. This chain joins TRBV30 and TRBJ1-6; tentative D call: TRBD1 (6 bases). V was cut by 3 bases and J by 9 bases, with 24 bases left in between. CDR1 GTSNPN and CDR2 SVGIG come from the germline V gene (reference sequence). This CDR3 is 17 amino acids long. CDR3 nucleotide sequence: TGTGCCTGGAGAGCGGGGGCAGGGCTGAGTCGAGCTTCACCCCTCCACTTT. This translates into CAWRAGAGLSRASPLHF.

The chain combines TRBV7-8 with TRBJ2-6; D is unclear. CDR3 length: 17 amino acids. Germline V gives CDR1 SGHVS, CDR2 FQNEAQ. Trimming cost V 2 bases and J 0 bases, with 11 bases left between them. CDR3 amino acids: CASSLSLESSGANVLTF. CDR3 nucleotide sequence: TGTGCCAGCAGCTTATCCCTAGAAAGCTCTGGGGCCAACGTCCTGACTTTC.

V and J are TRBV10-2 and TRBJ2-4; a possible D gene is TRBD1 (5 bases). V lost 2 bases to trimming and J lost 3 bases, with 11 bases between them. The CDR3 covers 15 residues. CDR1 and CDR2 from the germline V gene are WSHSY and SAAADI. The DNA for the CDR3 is TGCGCCAGCAGTGAGGCAGGGTTGGACAAAAACATTCAGTACTTC. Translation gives CASSEAGLDKNIQYF.

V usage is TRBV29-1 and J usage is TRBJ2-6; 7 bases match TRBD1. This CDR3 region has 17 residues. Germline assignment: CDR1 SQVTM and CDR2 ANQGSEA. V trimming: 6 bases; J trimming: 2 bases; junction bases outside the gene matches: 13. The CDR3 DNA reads TGCAGCGTCTCGAATTGGGACAGACTCCCTGGGGCCAACGTCCTGACTTTC. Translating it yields CSVSNWDRLPGANVLTF. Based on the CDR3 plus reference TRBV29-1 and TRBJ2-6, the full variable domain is SAVISQKPSRDICQRGTSLTIQCQVDSQVTMMFWYRQQPGQSLTLIATANQGSEATYESGFVIDKFPISRPNLTFSTLTVSNMSPEDSSIYLCSVSNWDRLPGANVLTFGAGSRLTVL.

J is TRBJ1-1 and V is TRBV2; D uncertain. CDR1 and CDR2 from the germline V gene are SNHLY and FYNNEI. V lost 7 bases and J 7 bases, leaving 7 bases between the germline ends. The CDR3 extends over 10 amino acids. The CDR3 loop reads CASKRIEAFF. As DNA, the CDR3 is TGTGCCAGCAAGAGAATTGAAGCTTTCTTT.

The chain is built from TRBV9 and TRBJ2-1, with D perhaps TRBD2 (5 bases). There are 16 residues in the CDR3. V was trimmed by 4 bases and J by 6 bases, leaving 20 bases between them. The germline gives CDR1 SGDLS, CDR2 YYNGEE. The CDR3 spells CASSPFRGSGCNEQFF. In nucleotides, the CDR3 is TGTGCCAGCAGCCCCTTTCGGGGATCGGGGTGCAATGAGCAGTTCTTC. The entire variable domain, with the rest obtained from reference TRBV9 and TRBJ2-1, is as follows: DSGVTQTPKHLITATGQRVTLRCSPRSGDLSVYWYQQSLDQGLQFLIQYYNGEERAKGNILERFSAQQFPDLHSELNLSSLELGDSALYFCASSPFRGSGCNEQFFGPGTRLTVL.

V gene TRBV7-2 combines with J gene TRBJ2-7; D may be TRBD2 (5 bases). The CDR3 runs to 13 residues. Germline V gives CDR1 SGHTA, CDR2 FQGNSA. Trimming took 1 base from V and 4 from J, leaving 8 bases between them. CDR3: CASSLDRGYEQYF. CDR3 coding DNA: TGTGCCAGCAGCTTAGATCGGGGTTACGAGCAGTACTTC. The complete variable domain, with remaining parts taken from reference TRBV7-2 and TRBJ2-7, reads GAGVSQSPSNKVTEKGKDVELRCDPISGHTALYWYRQSLGQGLEFLIYFQGNSAPDKSGLPSDRFSAERTGGSVSTLTIQRTQQEDSAVYLCASSLDRGYEQYFGPGTRLTVT.

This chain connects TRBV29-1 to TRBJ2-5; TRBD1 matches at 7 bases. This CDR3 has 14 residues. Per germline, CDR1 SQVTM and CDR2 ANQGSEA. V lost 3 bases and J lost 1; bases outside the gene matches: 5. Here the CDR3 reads CSVDRDSFQETQYF. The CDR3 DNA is TGCAGCGTTGACCGGGACAGTTTCCAAGAGACCCAGTACTTC.

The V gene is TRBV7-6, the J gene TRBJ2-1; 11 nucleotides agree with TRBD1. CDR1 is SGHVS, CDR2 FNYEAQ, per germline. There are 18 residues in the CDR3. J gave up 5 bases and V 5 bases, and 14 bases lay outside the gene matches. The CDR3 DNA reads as TGTGCCAGCAGCCCAGGGACAGGGGGGACCTACCTACACAATGAGCAGTTCTTC. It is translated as CASSPGTGGTYLHNEQFF.

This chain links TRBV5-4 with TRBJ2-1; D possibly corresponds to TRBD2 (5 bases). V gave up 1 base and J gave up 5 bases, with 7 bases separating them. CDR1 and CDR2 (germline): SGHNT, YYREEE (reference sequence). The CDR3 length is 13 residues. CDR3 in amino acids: CASSLSGNNEQFF. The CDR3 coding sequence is TGTGCCAGCAGCTTGTCGGGAAACAATGAGCAGTTCTTC.

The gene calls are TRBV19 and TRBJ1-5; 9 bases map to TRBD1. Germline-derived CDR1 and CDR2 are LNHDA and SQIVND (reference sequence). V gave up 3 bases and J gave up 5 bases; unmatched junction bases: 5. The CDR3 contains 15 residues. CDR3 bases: TGTGCCAGTAGTATCCGGGACAGGGACTATCAGCCCCAGCATTTT. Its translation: CASSIRDRDYQPQHF. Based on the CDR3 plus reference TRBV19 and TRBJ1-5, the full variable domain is DGGITQSPKYLFRKEGQNVTLSCEQNLNHDAMYWYRQDPGQGLRLIYYSQIVNDFQKGDIAEGYSVSREKKESFPLTVTSAQKNPTAFYLCASSIRDRDYQPQHFGDGTRLSIL.

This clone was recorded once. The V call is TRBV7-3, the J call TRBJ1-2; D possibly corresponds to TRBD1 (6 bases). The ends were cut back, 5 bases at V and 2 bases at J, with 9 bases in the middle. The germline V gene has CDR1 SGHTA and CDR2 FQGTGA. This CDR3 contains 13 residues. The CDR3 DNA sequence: TGTGCCAGCAGCCAAGGACAGAACTATGGCTACACCTTC. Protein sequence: CASSQGQNYGYTF.

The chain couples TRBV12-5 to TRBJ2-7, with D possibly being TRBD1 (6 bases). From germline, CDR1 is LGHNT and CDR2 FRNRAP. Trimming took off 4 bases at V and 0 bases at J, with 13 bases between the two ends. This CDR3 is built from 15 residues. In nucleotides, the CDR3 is TGTGCTAGTGGTTCTCCTAGACAGGACTCCTACGAGCAGTACTTC. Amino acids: CASGSPRQDSYEQYF.

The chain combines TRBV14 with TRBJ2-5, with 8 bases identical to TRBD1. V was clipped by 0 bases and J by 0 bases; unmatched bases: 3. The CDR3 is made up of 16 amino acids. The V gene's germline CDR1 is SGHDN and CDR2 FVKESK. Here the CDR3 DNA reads TGTGCCAGCAGCCAAGAGAACAGGGGGAACCAAGAGACCCAGTACTTC. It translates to CASSQENRGNQETQYF.

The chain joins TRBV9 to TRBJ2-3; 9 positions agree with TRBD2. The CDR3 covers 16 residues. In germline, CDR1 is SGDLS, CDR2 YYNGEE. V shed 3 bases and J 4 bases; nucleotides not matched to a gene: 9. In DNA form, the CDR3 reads TGTGCCAGCAGCGCAGACGGGACTAGCTTCCCAGATACGCAGTATTTT. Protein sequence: CASSADGTSFPDTQYF. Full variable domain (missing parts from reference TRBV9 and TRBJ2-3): DSGVTQTPKHLITATGQRVTLRCSPRSGDLSVYWYQQSLDQGLQFLIQYYNGEERAKGNILERFSAQQFPDLHSELNLSSLELGDSALYFCASSADGTSFPDTQYFGPGTRLTVL.

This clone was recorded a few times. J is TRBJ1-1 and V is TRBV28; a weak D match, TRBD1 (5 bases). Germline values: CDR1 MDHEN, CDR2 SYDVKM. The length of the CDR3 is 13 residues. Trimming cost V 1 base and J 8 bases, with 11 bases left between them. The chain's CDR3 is CASSLLAGPEAFF. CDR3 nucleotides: TGTGCCAGCAGTTTATTGGCAGGGCCCGAAGCTTTCTTT.

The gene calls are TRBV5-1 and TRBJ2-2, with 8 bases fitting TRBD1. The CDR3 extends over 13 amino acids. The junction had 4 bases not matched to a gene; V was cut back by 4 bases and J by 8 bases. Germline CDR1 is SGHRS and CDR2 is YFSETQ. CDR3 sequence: CASSHRGSGELFF. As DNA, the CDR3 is TGCGCCAGCAGCCACAGGGGGTCTGGGGAGCTGTTTTTT. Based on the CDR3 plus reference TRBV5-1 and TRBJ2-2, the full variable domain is KAGVTQTPRYLIKTRGQQVTLSCSPISGHRSVSWYQQTPGQGLQFLFEYFSETQRNKGNFPGRFSGRQFSNSRSEMNVSTLELGDSALYLCASSHRGSGELFFGEGSRLTVL.

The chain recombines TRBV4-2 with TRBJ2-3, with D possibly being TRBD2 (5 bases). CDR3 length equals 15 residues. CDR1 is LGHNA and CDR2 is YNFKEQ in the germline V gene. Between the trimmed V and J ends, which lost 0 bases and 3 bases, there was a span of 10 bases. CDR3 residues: CASSQERAVTDTQYF. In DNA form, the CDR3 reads TGTGCCAGCAGCCAAGAGAGGGCCGTGACAGATACGCAGTATTTT.